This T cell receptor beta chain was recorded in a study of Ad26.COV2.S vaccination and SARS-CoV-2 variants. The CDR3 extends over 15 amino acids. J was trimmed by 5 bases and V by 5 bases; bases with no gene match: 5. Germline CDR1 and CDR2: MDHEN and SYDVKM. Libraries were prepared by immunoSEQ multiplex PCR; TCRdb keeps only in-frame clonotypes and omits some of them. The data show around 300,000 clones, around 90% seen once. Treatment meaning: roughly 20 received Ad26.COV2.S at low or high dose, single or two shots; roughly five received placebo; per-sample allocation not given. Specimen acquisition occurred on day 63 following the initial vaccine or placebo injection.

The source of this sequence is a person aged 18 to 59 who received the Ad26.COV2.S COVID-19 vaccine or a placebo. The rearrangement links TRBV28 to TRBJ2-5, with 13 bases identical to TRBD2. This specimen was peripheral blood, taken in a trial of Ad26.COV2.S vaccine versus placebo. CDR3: CASSLTSGGKETQYF. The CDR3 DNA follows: TGTGCCAGCAGTCTGACTAGCGGGGGGAAGGAGACCCAGTACTTC.